Listed below are T cell receptor beta chains from one sample, sequenced in a study of T cells in Graves' hyperthyroidism and ophthalmopathy. Each CDR3 protein gets one entry after TCRdb re-called the multiplex PCR reads with MiXCR. This sample has 800,000 or so distinct CDR3 sequences, with about 38% found just once. Sequenced sample: blood. The receptor source for this set is a man between 18 and 29 years old with Graves' hyperthyroidism. Both conserved end residues are part of each CDR3. The D gene is left open where the match is weak. Not every row has a clone size; where given, it reads once, few, many or a size class.

abundance	v_gene	j_gene	d_gene	CDR3nt	CDR3aa
many	TRBV24-1	TRBJ1-1	-	TGTGCCACCAGTGACCGCTCCAGGGATATGAACACTGAAGCTTTCTTT	CATSDRSRDMNTEAFF
-	TRBV29-1	TRBJ1-1	-	TGCAGCAGTTTATCGGGCAGGTTGGACACTGAAGCTTTCTTT	CSSLSGRLDTEAFF
few	TRBV12-3/TRBV12-4	TRBJ1-5	-	TGTGCCAGCAGTTTTTCAGATAGCAATCAGCCCCAGCATTTT	CASSFSDSNQPQHF
-	TRBV29-1	TRBJ2-7	-	TGCAGCGTTGAAGAACCGGGACCCGCAACTTACGAGCAGTACTTC	CSVEEPGPATYEQYF
few	TRBV14	TRBJ1-4	-	TGTGCCAGCAGCCCAAACCAGGGACATCCTAATGAAAAACTGTTTTTT	CASSPNQGHPNEKLFF
-	TRBV25-1	TRBJ2-2	-	TGTGCCAGCAGTGAATTTACCGGGGGGAACACCGGGGAGCTGTTTTTT	CASSEFTGGNTGELFF
few	TRBV11-2	TRBJ2-5	TRBD1	TGTGCCAGCAGCTTAGACGATTTTGGGACAGGGTACCAAGAGACCCAGTACTTC	CASSLDDFGTGYQETQYF
-	TRBV4-3	TRBJ2-5	TRBD2	TGCGCCAGCAGCCAAGAACTAGCGGGGACCCAGTACTTC	CASSQELAGTQYF
-	TRBV7-2	TRBJ1-2	-	TGTGCCAGCAGCTTAGTAGCCAGGGTTGTCTATGGCTACACCTTC	CASSLVARVVYGYTF
-	TRBV20-1	TRBJ2-7	TRBD2	TGCAGTGCGTCAACTCCGGGACTAACATACGAGCAGTACTTC	CSASTPGLTYEQYF